The T cell receptor (beta chain) under discussion was sequenced for a study of memory CD8 T cells in hepatitis C reinfection. General study results and limits: Conclusions on public clonotypes and secondary clearance were not definitive with five donors.

The protocol was immunoSEQ multiplex PCR, while the TCRdb copy is restricted to in-frame clones and leaves out a portion. The data contain some 44,000 clones, approximately 89% of them singletons. Concerning this clone itself: Its cognate antigen is unknown.

Time point meaning: late/post reinfection, 12 to 24 weeks after detection. Sorted cells were sequenced directly ex vivo without any in vitro expansion. This CDR3 has 14 residues. Trimming removed 3 bases from V and 2 bases from J, with 10 bases in between. Germline loops: CDR1 SNHLY, CDR2 FYNNEI. The origin of this receptor is a man aged 18 to 30 with hepatitis C virus infection. The chain couples TRBV2 to TRBJ2-5; D is uncertain. Sequenced material: naive CD8+ T cells sorted from blood. CDR3 loop: CASSDPSLQETQYF. CDR3 sequence (DNA): TGTGCCAGCAGTGATCCGAGCTTACAAGAGACCCAGTACTTC.